This T cell receptor beta chain was identified in a study of shared T cell receptors in the human thymus. V shed 0 bases and J shed 2 bases, with 11 bases lying between them. CDR1 MNHNY and CDR2 SVGAGI come from the germline V gene (reference sequence). The CDR3 is 16 amino acids. Generated by immunoSEQ multiplex PCR, the TCRdb table keeps only in-frame clones and is missing some. Of about 660,000 clones detected, around 89% appear once; the ten largest clones hold 0.008% to 0.011%. The same sample was also used in a study of human thymus T cells.

The gene calls are TRBV6-6 and TRBJ2-1, with D perhaps matching TRBD2 (6 bases). Sequenced sample: thymocytes. This clonotype was sampled from a boy in the first two years of life with a congenital heart defect. In DNA form, the CDR3 reads TGTGCCAGCAGTTACTCGAATAGCGGTGCCTACAATGAGCAGTTCTTC. Amino acid sequence: CASSYSNSGAYNEQFF.